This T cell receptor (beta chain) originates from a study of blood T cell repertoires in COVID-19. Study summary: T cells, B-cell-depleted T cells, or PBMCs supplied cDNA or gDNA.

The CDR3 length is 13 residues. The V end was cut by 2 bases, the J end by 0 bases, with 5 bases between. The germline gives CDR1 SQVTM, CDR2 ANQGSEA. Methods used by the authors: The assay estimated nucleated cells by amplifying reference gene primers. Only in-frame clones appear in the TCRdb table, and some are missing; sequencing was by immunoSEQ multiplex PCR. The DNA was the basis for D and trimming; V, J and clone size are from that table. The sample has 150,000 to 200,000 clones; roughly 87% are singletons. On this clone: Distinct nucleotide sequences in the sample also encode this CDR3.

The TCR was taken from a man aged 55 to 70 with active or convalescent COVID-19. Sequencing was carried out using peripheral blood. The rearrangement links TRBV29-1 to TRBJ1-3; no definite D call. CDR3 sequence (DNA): TGCAGCGTTGAACGGGGCTCTGGAAACACCATATATTTT. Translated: CSVERGSGNTIYF.